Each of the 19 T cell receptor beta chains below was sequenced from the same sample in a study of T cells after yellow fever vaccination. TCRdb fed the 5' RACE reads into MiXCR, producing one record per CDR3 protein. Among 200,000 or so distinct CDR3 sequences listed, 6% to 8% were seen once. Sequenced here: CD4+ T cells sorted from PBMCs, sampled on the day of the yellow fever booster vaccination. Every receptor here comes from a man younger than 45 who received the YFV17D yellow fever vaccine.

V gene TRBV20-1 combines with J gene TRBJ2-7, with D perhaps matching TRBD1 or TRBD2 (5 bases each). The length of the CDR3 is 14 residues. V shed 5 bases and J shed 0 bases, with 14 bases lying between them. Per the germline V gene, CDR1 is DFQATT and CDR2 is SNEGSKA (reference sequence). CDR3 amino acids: CSARAGTSSYEQYF. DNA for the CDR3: TGCAGTGCTCGTGCCGGGACGAGCTCCTACGAGCAGTACTTC.

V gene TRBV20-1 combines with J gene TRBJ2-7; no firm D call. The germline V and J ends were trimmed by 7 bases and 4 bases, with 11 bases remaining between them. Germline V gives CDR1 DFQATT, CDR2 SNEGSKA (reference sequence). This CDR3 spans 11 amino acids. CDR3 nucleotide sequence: TGCAGTGGGCAGTACCCGTACGAGCAGTACTTC. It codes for CSGQYPYEQYF.

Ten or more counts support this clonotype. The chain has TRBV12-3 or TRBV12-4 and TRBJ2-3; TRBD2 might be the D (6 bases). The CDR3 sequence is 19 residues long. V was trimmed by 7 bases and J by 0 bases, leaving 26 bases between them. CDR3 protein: CASKSGGRGLEPSTDTQYF. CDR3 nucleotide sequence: TGTGCCAGCAAATCTGGGGGGAGAGGACTCGAACCTAGCACAGATACGCAGTATTTT.

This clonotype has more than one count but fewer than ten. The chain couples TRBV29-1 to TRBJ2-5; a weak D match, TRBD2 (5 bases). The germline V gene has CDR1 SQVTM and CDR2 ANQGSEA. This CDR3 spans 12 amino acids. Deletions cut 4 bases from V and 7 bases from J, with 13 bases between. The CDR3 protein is CSVGELRATQYF. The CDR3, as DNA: TGCAGCGTTGGTGAACTGAGGGCGACCCAGTACTTC. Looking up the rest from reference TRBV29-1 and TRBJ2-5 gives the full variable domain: SAVISQKPSRDICQRGTSLTIQCQVDSQVTMMFWYRQQPGQSLTLIATANQGSEATYESGFVIDKFPISRPNLTFSTLTVSNMSPEDSSIYLCSVGELRATQYFGPGTRLLVL.

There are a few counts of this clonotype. The CDR3: CASSSGSGSDTQYF. The CDR3 region has the DNA TGTGCCAGCAGCTCCGGGTCCGGGAGCGATACGCAGTATTTT. This chain connects TRBV7-3 to TRBJ2-3; D is perhaps TRBD2 (6 bases). The CDR3 sequence is 14 residues long. V dropped 4 bases and J dropped 6 bases, with 14 bases sitting between them. The germline gives CDR1 SGHTA, CDR2 FQGTGA.

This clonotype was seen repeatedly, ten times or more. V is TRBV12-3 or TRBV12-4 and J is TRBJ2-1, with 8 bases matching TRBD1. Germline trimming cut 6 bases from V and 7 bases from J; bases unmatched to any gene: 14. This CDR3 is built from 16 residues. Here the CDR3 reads CASSRRDRSLVNEQFF. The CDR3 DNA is TGTGCCAGCAGCCGCCGGGACAGGAGTTTGGTAAATGAGCAGTTCTTC.

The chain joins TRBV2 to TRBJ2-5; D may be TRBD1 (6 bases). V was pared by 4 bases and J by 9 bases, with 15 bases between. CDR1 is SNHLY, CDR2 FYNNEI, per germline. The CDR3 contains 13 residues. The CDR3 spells CASSGGLTGSQYF. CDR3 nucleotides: TGTGCCAGCAGTGGAGGACTTACAGGGTCCCAGTACTTC.

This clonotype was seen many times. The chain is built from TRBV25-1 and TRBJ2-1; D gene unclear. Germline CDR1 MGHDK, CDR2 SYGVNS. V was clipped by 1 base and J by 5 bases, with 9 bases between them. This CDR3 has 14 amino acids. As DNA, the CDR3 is TGTGCCAGCAGTGAATCCGGGTTTAACAATGAGCAGTTCTTC. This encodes CASSESGFNNEQFF.

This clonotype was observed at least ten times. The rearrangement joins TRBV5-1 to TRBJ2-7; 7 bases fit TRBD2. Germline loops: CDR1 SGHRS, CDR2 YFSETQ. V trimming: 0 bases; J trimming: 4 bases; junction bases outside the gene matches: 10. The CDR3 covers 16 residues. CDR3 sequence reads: CASSLVRGSMPYEQYF. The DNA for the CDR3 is TGCGCCAGCAGCTTGGTACGCGGGAGTATGCCGTACGAGCAGTACTTC. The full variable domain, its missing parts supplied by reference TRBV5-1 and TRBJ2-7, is KAGVTQTPRYLIKTRGQQVTLSCSPISGHRSVSWYQQTPGQGLQFLFEYFSETQRNKGNFPGRFSGRQFSNSRSEMNVSTLELGDSALYLCASSLVRGSMPYEQYFGPGTRLTVT.

CDR3 amino acids: CATSEGRDRAINEQFF. CDR3 coding DNA: TGTGCCACCAGTGAAGGCCGGGACAGGGCTATAAATGAGCAGTTCTTC. The chain joins TRBV24-1 to TRBJ2-1, with 9 bases that match TRBD1. This CDR3 region has 16 residues. Per germline, CDR1 KGHDR and CDR2 SFDVKD. V lost 4 bases to trimming and J lost 7 bases; unmatched junction nucleotides: 10.

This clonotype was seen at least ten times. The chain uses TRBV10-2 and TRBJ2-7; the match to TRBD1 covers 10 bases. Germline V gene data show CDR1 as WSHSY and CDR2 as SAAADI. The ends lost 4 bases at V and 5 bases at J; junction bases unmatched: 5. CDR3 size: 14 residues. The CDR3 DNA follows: TGCGCCAGCAGTGGGGGACAGGGGAGGAACGAGCAGTACTTC. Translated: CASSGGQGRNEQYF.

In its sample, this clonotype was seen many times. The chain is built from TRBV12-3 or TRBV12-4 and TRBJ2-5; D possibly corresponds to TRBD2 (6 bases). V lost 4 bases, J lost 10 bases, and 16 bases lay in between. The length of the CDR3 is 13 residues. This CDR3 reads CASSSYGEEGQYF. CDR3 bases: TGTGCCAGCAGTTCATACGGCGAGGAGGGCCAGTACTTC.

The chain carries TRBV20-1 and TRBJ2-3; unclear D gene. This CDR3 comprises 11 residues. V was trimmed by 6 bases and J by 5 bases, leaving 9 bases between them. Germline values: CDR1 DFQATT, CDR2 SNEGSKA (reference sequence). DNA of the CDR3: TGCAGTGCCTTTGATCTAGATACGCAGTATTTT. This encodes CSAFDLDTQYF.

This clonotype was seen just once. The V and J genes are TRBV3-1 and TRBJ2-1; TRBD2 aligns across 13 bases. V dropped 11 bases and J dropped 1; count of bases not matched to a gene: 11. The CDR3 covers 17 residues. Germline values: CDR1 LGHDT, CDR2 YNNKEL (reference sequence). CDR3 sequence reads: CASTQGLAGASYNEQFF. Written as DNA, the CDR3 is TGTGCCTCCACCCAAGGACTAGCGGGAGCGTCCTACAATGAGCAGTTCTTC.

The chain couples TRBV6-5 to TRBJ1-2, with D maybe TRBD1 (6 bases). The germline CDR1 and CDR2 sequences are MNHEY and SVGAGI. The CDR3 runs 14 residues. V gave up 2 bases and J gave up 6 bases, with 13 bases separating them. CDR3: CASSYGRGTDGYTF. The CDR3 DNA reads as TGTGCCAGCAGTTACGGTAGGGGGACGGATGGCTACACCTTC.

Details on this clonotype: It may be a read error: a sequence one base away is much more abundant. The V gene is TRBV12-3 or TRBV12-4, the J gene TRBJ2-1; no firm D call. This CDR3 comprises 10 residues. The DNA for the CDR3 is TGTGTCAGCAGTTTAGGCGAGCAGTTCTTC. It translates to CVSSLGEQFF.

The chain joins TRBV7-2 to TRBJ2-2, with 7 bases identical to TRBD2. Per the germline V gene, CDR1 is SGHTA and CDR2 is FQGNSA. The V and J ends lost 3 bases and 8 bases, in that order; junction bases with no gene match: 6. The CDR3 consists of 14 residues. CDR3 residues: CASSLYGRGGELFF. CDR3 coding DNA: TGTGCCAGCAGCTTGTATGGGAGGGGAGGGGAGCTGTTTTTT.

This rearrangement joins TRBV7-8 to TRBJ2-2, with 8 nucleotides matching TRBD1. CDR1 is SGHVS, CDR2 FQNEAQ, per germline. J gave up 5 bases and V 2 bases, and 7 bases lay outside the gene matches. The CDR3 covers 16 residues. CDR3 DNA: TGTGCCAGCAGCTTAAACGACAGGGGCGCTACCGGGGAGCTGTTTTTT. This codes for CASSLNDRGATGELFF.

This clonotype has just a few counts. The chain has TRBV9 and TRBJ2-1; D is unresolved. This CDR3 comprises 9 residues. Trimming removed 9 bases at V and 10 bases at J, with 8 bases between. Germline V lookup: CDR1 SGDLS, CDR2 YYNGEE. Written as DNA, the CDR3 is TGTGCCACATTATTGGAGCAGTTCTTC. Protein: CATLLEQFF. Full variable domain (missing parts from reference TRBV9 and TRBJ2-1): DSGVTQTPKHLITATGQRVTLRCSPRSGDLSVYWYQQSLDQGLQFLIQYYNGEERAKGNILERFSAQQFPDLHSELNLSSLELGDSALYFCATLLEQFFGPGTRLTVL.